This T cell receptor (beta chain) was found in a study of shared clonotypes between healthy human individuals. The authors divided CD4+ cells into CD45RA+ naive and CD45RA-negative memory subsets. The germline V gene has CDR1 SGHRS and CDR2 YFSETQ. J lost 3 bases, V lost 3 bases, and 9 bases had no gene match. The CDR3 length is 16 residues. Assay: immunoSEQ multiplex PCR; the TCRdb copy retains only in-frame clones and omits some. The repertoire holds about 2.4 million clones, over 85% seen once, with 0.36% in the top ten. This clonotype was sampled from a man aged 18 to 30 in good health. Some clones in this sample may be carry-over from other donors' samples. Sequencing input: naive CD4+ T cells from PBMCs. Noted subset: CD45RA+ positively selected. The V call is TRBV5-1, the J call TRBJ2-7; TRBD2 matches at 10 bases. In DNA form, the CDR3 reads TGCGCCAGCAGCTCCTCACCGGGACTAGCGAGCTACGAGCAGTACTTC. It is translated as CASSSSPGLASYEQYF.